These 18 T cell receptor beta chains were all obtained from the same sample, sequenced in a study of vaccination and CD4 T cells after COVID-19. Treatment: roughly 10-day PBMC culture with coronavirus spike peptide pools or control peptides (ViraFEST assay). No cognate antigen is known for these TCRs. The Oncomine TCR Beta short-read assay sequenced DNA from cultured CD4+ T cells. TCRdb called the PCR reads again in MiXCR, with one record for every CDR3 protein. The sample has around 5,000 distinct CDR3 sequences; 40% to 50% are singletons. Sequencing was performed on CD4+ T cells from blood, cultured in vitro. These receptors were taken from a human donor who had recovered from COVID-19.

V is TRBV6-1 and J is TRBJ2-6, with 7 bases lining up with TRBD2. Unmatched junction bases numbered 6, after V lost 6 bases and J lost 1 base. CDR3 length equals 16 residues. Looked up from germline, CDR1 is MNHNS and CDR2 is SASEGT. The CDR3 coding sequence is TGTGCCAGCAGCCACCCCGGGGGGTCTGGGGCCAACGTCCTGACTTTC. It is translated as CASSHPGGSGANVLTF.

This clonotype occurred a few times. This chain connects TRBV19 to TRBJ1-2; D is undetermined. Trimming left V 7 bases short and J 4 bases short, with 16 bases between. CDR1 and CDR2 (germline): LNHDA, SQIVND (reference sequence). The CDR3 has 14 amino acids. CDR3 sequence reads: CASIPSDGPYGYTF. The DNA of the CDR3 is TGTGCCAGTATCCCATCAGACGGCCCCTATGGCTACACCTTC.

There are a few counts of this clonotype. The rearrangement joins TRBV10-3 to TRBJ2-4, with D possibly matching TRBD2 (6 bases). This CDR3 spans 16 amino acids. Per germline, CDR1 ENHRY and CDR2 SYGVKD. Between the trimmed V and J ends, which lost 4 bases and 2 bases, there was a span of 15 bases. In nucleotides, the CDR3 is TGTGCCATCAGTGGAGGGTTGGAGGGTACCAAAAACATTCAGTACTTC. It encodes CAISGGLEGTKNIQYF.

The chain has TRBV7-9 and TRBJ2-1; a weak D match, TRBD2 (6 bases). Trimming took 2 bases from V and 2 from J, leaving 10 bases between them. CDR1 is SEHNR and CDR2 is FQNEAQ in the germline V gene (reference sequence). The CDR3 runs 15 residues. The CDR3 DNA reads TGTGCCAGCAGCTTATTACGGGGGACCTACAATGAGCAGTTCTTC. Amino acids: CASSLLRGTYNEQFF.

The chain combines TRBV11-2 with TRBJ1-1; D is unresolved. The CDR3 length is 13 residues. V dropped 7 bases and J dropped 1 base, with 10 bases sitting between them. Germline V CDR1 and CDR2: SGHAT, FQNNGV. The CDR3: CASTLRSNTEAFF. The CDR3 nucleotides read TGTGCCAGCACCCTCAGGTCGAACACTGAAGCTTTCTTT.

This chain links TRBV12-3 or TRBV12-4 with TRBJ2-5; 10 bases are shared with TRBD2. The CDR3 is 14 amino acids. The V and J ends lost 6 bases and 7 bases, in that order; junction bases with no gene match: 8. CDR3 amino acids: CASSLSGGPGTQYF. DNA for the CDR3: TGTGCCAGCAGCCTTAGCGGGGGGCCAGGGACCCAGTACTTC.

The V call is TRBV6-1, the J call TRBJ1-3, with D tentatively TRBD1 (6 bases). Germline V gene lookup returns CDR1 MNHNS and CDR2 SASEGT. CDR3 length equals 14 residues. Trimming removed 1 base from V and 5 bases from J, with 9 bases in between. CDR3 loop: CASSEVRDRNTIYF. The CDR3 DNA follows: TGTGCCAGCAGTGAAGTCAGGGACAGAAACACCATATATTTT.

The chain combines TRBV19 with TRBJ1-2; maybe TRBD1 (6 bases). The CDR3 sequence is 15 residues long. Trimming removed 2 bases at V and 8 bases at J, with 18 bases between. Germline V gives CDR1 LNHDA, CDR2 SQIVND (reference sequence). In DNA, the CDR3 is TGTGCCAGTAGTATATTGGAGGGGGGGCTTAAGGGCTACACCTTC. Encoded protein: CASSILEGGLKGYTF. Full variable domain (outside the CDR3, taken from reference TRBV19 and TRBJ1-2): DGGITQSPKYLFRKEGQNVTLSCEQNLNHDAMYWYRQDPGQGLRLIYYSQIVNDFQKGDIAEGYSVSREKKESFPLTVTSAQKNPTAFYLCASSILEGGLKGYTFGSGTRLTVV.

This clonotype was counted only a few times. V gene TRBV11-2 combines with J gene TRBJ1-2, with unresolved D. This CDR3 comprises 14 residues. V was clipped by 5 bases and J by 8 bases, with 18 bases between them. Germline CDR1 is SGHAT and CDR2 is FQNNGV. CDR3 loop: CASSVTPDLEGYTF. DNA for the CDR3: TGTGCCAGCAGCGTAACCCCCGACCTGGAGGGCTACACCTTC.

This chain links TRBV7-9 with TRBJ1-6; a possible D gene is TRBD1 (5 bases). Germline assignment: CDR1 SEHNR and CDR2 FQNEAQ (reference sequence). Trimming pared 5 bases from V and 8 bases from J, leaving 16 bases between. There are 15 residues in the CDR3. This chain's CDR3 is CASSRFTVGDSPLHF. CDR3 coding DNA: TGTGCCAGCAGCCGATTCACAGTAGGGGATTCACCCCTCCACTTT.

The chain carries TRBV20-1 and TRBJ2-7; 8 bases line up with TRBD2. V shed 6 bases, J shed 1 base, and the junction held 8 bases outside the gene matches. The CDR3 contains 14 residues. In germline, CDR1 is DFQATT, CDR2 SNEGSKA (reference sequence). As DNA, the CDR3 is TGCAGTGCCCTCGGGGGGGGGGTATCCTACGAGCAGTACTTC. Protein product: CSALGGGVSYEQYF.

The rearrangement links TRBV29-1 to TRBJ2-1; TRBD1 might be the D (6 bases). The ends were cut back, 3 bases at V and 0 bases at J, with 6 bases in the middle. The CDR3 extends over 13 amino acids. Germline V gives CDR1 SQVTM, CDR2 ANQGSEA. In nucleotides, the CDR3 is TGCAGCGTTGAGGACAGCTCCTACAATGAGCAGTTCTTC. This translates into CSVEDSSYNEQFF.

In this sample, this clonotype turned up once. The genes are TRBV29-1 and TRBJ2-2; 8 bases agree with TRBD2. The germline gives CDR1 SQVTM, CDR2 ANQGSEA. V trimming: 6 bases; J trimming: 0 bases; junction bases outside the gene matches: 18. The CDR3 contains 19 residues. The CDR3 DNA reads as TGCAGCGTGGAGGAGGAAGGAGCGGGGGCCTTCGCGAACACCGGGGAGCTGTTTTTT. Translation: CSVEEEGAGAFANTGELFF.

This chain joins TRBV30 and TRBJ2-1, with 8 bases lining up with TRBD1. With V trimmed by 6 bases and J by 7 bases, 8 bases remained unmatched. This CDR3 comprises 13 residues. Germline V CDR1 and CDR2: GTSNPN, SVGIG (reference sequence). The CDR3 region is CACDLTGVNEQFF. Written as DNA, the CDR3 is TGTGCCTGCGACTTGACAGGGGTAAATGAGCAGTTCTTC.

The CDR3 coding sequence is TGTGCCATCAGTGAGTGGGAAGGGAGGGATACGGGAGCTTTCTTT. This gives the protein CAISEWEGRDTGAFF. J is TRBJ1-1 and V is TRBV10-3; D is unresolved. The CDR3 runs 15 residues. The germline V gene has CDR1 ENHRY and CDR2 SYGVKD. V was pared by 1 base and J by 10 bases, with 19 bases between.

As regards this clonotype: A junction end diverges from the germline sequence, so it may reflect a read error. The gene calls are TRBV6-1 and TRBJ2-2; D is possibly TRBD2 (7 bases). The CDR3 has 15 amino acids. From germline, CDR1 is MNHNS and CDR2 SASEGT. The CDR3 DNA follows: TGTGCCAGCAGTCCCGCGGGGGCCATCACCGGGGAGCTGTCTTTT. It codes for CASSPAGAITGELSF.

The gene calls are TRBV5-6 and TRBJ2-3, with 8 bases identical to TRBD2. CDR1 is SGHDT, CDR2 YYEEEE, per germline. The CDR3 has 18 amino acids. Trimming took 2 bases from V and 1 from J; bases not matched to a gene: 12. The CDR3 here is CASSFLAGGTSGTDTQYF. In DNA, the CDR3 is TGTGCCAGCAGCTTTTTGGCGGGGGGCACCTCGGGCACAGATACGCAGTATTTT.

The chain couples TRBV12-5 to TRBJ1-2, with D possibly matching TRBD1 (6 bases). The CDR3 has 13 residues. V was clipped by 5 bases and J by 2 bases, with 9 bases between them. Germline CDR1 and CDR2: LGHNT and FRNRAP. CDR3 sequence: CASGPGQNYGYTF. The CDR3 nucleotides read TGTGCTAGTGGTCCCGGACAGAACTATGGCTACACCTTC.